This TCR beta chain comes out of a study of cytomegalovirus exposure and HLA in healthy donors. Study background: Among the 400 or so donors who were genotyped, roughly 76% fell in the genetic ancestry cluster that is associated with self-reported Caucasian donors. Study-wide points: Three CMV-associated chains proved CMV antigen-specific in vitro. The classifier, whose performance was assessed in both the original and validation cohorts, reportedly diagnosed cytomegalovirus status with high specificity and sensitivity. A prior analysis recorded that most TCR beta V segments were productive about 87% or about 30% of the time.

About this clone: Antigen: not known.

Primers included in the PCR were 60 Vbeta and 13 Jbeta primers. Method: immunoSEQ multiplex PCR; TCRdb's copy keeps in-frame clones and lacks some. The table includes about 160,000 clones, roughly 82% detected once. CDR3 size: 13 residues. Germline V gives CDR1 MNHNY, CDR2 SVGAGI (reference sequence). The ends were cut back, 8 bases at V and 6 bases at J, with 17 bases in the middle. The rearrangement uses TRBV6-6 and TRBJ2-7; maybe TRBD2 (6 bases). The sequence derives from a woman aged 25-40 years in good health and CMV-seronegative. Source material: PBMCs. The CDR3 protein is CASRSRLGLEQYF. The CDR3 bases are TGTGCCAGCCGCTCCAGACTAGGCCTCGAGCAGTACTTC.